This is a list of T cell receptor beta chains from one sample in a study of blood T cell repertoires in COVID-19. Measured with immunoSEQ multiplex PCR; TCRdb has only the in-frame clones, and not every one. This table holds 53,000 or so clones, just over 85% found once. Input material: peripheral blood. These receptors were collected from an elderly man with acute or convalescent COVID-19. The conserved cysteine and the conserved F or W are not part of the CDR3 here. Fields, in order: V gene, J gene, CDR3 length, CDR3 protein.

V: TRBV6-1
J: TRBJ1-6
length: 14
CDR3: ASSEDGQGYNSPLH

V: TRBV5-5
J: TRBJ2-2
length: 13
CDR3: ASSLELRDTGELF

V: TRBV5-1
J: TRBJ1-6
length: 15
CDR3: ASSLDLGQSRPSPLH

V: TRBV12-5
J: TRBJ1-2
length: 10
CDR3: ASGLVNGHRD

V: TRBV9
J: TRBJ2-1
length: 12
CDR3: ASSYSTGMDEQF

V: TRBV18
J: TRBJ1-5
length: 13
CDR3: ASSPETYSNQPQH

V: TRBV6-1
J: TRBJ2-5
length: 16
CDR3: ASSERTSGAGYQETQY

V: TRBV4-3
J: TRBJ1-1
length: 14
CDR3: ASSPGPAGVYTEAF

V: TRBV9
J: TRBJ2-7
length: 12
CDR3: ASSATGVSYEQY

V: TRBV11-2
J: TRBJ1-1
length: 11
CDR3: ASSSNMNTEAF

V: TRBV27
J: TRBJ2-5
length: 13
CDR3: ASSSDRGPQETQY

V: TRBV5-1
J: TRBJ2-1
length: 13
CDR3: ASSLNGGHHNEQF

V: TRBV5-1
J: TRBJ2-1
length: 12
CDR3: ASSGQGSYNEQF

V: TRBV5-1
J: TRBJ1-6
length: 14
CDR3: ASSSGGSSYNSPLH

V: TRBV19
J: TRBJ1-2
length: 12
CDR3: ASSSPTGPYGYT

V: TRBV6-5
J: TRBJ2-1
length: 11
CDR3: ASLRTTYNEQF

V: TRBV4-1
J: TRBJ1-1
length: 13
CDR3: ASSQGWGADTEAF

V: TRBV30
J: TRBJ1-1
length: 11
CDR3: AWSKRVNTEAF

V: TRBV5-5
J: TRBJ2-5
length: 10
CDR3: ASTFSGGTQY

V: TRBV5-1
J: TRBJ2-7
length: 14
CDR3: ASSLGSGQTLYEQY

V: TRBV19
J: TRBJ2-2
length: 14
CDR3: ASSFSGAGNTGELF

V: TRBV12-3/TRBV12-4
J: TRBJ1-4
length: 11
CDR3: ASSLRDSEKLF

V: TRBV5-8
J: TRBJ2-4
length: 11
CDR3: ASSLQGGDIQY

V: TRBV3-1/TRBV3-2
J: TRBJ1-4
length: 12
CDR3: ASSQDTGGEKLF

V: TRBV9
J: TRBJ2-2
length: 14
CDR3: ASSVEWTGGTGELF

V: TRBV29-1
J: TRBJ2-3
length: 12
CDR3: SVGGVGATDTQY

V: TRBV5-6
J: TRBJ1-1
length: 12
CDR3: ASIRTGGGTEAF

V: TRBV27
J: TRBJ1-5
length: 13
CDR3: ASSFRGNPNQPQH

V: TRBV24-1
J: TRBJ2-5
length: 13
CDR3: ATSAPDSFGETQY

V: TRBV5-1
J: TRBJ2-5
length: 12
CDR3: ASSLVLAAETQY

V: TRBV7-2
J: TRBJ1-2
length: 13
CDR3: ASSQERTGGGGYT

V: TRBV30
J: TRBJ2-1
length: 13
CDR3: AWSEWTSGNNEQF

V: TRBV19
J: TRBJ1-1
length: 17
CDR3: ASSTTNPDRGLWNTEAF

V: TRBV27
J: TRBJ2-3
length: 14
CDR3: ASSSLAGGLSDTQY

V: TRBV10-2
J: TRBJ2-1
length: 15
CDR3: ASLTGTGKVRRSEQF

V: TRBV24-1
J: TRBJ2-3
length: 13
CDR3: ATSVRTGSTDTQY

V: TRBV27
J: TRBJ1-3
length: 13
CDR3: ASSLTYTAGNTIY

V: TRBV9
J: TRBJ2-3
length: 14
CDR3: ASSVTSGGSSDTQY

V: TRBV19
J: TRBJ1-1
length: 12
CDR3: ASSIGGDRAEAF

V: TRBV10-1
J: TRBJ1-4
length: 13
CDR3: ASSESWRSNEKLF

V: TRBV11-2
J: TRBJ1-6
length: 13
CDR3: ASSSSWDRASPLH

V: TRBV3-1/TRBV3-2
J: TRBJ2-5
length: 14
CDR3: ASSQDKTVRGKTQY

V: TRBV15
J: TRBJ2-2
length: 14
CDR3: ATSMLIAAVTGELF

V: TRBV20-1
J: TRBJ2-7
length: 9
CDR3: SASRGYEQY

V: TRBV4-1
J: TRBJ2-7
length: 14
CDR3: ASSGSGGQGSYEQY

V: TRBV7-6
J: TRBJ2-5
length: 13
CDR3: ASSLGSAGRETQY